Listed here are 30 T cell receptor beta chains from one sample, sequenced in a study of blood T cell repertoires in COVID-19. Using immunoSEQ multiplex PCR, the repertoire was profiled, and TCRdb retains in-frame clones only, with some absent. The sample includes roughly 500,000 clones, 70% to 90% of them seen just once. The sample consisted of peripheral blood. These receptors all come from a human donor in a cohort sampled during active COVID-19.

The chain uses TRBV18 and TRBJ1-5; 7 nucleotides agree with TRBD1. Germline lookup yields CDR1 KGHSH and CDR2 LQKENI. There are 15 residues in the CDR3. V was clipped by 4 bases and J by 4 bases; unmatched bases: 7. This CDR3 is CASSRSEGANQPQHF. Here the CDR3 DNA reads TGTGCCAGCTCACGATCGGAGGGGGCTAATCAGCCCCAGCATTTT.

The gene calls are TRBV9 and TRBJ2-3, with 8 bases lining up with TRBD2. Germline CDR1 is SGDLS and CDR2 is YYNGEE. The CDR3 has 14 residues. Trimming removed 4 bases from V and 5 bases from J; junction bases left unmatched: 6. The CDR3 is CASSSFREGDTQYF. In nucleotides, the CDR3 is TGTGCCAGCAGCTCGTTCCGGGAGGGAGATACGCAGTATTTT.

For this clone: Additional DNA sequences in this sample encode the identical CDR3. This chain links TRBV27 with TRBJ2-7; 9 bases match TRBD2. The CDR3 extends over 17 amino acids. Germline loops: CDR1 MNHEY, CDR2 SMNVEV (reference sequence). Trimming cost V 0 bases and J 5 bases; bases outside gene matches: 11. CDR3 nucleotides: TGTGCCAGCAGTTTATCGAAGGTAGCGGGGGACTTGGACGAGCAGTACTTC. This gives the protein CASSLSKVAGDLDEQYF.

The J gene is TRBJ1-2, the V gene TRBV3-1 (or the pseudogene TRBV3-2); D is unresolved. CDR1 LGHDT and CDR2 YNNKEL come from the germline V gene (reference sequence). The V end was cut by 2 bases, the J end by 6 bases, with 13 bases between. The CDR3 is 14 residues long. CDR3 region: CASSQLSGGNGYTF. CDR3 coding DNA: TGTGCCAGCAGCCAATTGAGTGGAGGGAATGGCTACACCTTC.

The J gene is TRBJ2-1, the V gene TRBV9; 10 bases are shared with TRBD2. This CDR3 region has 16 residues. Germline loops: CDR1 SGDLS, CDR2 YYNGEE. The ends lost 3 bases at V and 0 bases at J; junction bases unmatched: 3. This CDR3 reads CASSASSGSSYNEQFF. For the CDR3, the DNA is TGTGCCAGCAGCGCCTCTAGCGGGAGCTCCTACAATGAGCAGTTCTTC.

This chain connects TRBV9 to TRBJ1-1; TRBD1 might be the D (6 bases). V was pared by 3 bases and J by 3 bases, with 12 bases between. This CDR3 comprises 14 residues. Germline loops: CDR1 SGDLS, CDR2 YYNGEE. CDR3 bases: TGTGCCAGCAGCGCGATCAGGGGAGACACTGAAGCTTTCTTT. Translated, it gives CASSAIRGDTEAFF.

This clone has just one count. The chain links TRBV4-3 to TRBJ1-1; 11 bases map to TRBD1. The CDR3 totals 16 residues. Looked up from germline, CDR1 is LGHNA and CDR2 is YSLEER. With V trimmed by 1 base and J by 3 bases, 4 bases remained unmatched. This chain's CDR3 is CASSQVLGQGDTEAFF. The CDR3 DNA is TGCGCCAGCAGCCAAGTTTTGGGACAGGGGGACACTGAAGCTTTCTTT.

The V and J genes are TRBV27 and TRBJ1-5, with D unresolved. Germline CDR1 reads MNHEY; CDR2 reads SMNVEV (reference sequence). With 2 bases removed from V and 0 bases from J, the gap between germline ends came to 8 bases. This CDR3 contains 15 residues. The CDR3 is CASSLIGDSNQPQHF. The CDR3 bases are TGTGCCAGCAGTTTAATAGGAGATAGCAATCAGCCCCAGCATTTT.

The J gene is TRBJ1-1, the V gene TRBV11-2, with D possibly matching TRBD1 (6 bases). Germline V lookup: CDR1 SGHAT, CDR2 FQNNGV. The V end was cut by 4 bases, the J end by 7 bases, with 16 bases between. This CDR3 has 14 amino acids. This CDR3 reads CASSYREAWGEAFF. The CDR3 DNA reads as TGTGCCAGCAGCTACAGGGAAGCGTGGGGTGAAGCTTTCTTT.

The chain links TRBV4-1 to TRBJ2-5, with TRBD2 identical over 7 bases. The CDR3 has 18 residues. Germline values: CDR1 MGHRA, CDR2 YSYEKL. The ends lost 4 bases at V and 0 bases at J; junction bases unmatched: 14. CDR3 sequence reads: CASSRSRLADGYQETQYF. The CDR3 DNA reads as TGCGCCAGCAGCCGAAGCCGGCTAGCGGACGGGTACCAAGAGACCCAGTACTTC.

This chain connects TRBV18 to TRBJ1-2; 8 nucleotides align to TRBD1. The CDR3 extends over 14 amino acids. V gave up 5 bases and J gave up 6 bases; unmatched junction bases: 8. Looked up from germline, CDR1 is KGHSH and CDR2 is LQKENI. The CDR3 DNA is TGTGCCAGCTCAAGGGGACAGGCCCCGGATGGCTACACCTTC. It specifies CASSRGQAPDGYTF.

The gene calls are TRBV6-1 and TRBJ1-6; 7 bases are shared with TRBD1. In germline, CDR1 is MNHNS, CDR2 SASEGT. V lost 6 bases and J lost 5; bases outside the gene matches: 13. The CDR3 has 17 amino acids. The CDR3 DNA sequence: TGTGCCAGCAGAGAACGTGGAAGTGGGACAGATAATTCACCCCTCCACTTT. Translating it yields CASRERGSGTDNSPLHF.

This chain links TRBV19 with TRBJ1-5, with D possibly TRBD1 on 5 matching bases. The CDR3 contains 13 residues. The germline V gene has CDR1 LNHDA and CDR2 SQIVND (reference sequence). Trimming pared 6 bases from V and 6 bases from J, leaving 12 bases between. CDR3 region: CASSDSGFQPQHF. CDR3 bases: TGTGCCAGTAGCGATTCAGGGTTTCAGCCCCAGCATTTT.

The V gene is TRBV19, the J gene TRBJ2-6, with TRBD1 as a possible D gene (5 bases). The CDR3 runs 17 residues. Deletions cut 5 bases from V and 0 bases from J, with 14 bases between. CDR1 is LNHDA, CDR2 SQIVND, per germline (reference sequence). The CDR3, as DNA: TGTGCCAGTAGTCTACAGGTGTCCTCCTCTGGGGCCAACGTCCTGACTTTC. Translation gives CASSLQVSSSGANVLTF. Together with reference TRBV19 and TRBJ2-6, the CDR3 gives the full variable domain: DGGITQSPKYLFRKEGQNVTLSCEQNLNHDAMYWYRQDPGQGLRLIYYSQIVNDFQKGDIAEGYSVSREKKESFPLTVTSAQKNPTAFYLCASSLQVSSSGANVLTFGAGSRLTVL.

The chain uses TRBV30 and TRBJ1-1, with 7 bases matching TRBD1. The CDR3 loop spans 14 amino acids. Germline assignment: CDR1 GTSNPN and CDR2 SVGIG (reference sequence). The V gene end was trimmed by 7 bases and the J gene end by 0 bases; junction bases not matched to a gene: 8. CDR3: CASTRQGLNTEAFF. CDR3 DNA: TGTGCCTCTACCCGACAGGGTTTGAACACTGAAGCTTTCTTT.

The CDR3 protein is CASSFTPGGGSANYGYTF. The CDR3 DNA reads as TGTGCCAGCAGCTTTACCCCGGGAGGGGGATCGGCTAACTATGGCTACACCTTC. The J gene is TRBJ1-2, the V gene TRBV7-9; tentatively, D is TRBD1 (6 bases). This CDR3 is 18 amino acids long. Germline lookup yields CDR1 SEHNR and CDR2 FQNEAQ (reference sequence). V was trimmed by 3 bases and J by 0 bases, leaving 20 bases between them.

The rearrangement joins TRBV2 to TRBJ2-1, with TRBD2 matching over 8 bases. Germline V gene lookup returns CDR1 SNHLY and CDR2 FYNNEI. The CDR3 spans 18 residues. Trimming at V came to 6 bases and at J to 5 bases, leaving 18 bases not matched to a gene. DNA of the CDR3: TGTGCCAGCAGCTGGGGGGGCAGCGGGGGAGCGGGAGACAATGAGCAGTTCTTC. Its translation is CASSWGGSGGAGDNEQFF.

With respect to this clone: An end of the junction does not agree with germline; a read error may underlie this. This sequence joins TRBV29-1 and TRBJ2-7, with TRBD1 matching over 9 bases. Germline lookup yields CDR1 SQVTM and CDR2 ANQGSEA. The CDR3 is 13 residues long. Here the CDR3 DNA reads TGCAGCGTTGTGGGACAGGGATCCTTCGAGCAGTACTTC. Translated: CSVVGQGSFEQYF.

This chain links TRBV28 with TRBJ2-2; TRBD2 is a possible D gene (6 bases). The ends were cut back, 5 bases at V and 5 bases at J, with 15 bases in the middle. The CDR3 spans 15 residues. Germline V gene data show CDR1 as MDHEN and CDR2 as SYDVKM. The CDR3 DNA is TGTGCCAGCAGTACCCTGGTAGCGGAAACCGGGGAGCTGTTTTTT. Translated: CASSTLVAETGELFF.

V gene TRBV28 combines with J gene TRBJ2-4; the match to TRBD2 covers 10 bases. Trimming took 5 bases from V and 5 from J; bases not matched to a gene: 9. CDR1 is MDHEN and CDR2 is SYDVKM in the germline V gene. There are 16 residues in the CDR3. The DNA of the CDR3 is TGTGCCAGCAGTCAGAGGACTAGCGGTAATCAAAACATTCAGTACTTC. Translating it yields CASSQRTSGNQNIQYF.

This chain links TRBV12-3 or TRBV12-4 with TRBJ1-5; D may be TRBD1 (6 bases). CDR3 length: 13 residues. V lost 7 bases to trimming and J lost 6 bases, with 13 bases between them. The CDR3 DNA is TGTGCCAGCAAAATGGCAGGGGCTCAGCCCCAGCATTTT. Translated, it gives CASKMAGAQPQHF.

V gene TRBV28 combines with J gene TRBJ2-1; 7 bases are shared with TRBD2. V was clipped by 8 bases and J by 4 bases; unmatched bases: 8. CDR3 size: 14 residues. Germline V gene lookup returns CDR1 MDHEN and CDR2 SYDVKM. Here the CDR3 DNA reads TGTGCCAGCGGGAGGGATCCTCTTTACAATGAGCAGTTCTTC. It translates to CASGRDPLYNEQFF.

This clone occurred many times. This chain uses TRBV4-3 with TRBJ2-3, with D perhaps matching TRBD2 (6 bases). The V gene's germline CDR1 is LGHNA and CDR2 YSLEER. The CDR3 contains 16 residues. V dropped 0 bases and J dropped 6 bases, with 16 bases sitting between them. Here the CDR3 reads CASSQDGTGASDTQYF. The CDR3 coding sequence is TGCGCCAGCAGCCAAGATGGAACGGGAGCGTCCGATACGCAGTATTTT.

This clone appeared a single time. The chain's CDR3 is CASSLRYGTYEQYF. CDR3 DNA sequence: TGTGCCAGCAGCTTACGGTACGGGACCTACGAGCAGTACTTC. This chain joins TRBV7-8 and TRBJ2-7; D is perhaps TRBD2 (5 bases). Between the trimmed V and J ends, which lost 2 bases and 2 bases, there was a span of 10 bases. CDR3 length: 14 amino acids. The germline gives CDR1 SGHVS, CDR2 FQNEAQ.

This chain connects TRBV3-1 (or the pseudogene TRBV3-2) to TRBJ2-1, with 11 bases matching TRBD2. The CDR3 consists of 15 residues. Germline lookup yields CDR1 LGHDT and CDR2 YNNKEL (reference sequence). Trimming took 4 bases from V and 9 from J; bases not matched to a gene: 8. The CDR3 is CASSPVSGRAVEQFF. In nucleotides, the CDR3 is TGTGCCAGCAGCCCAGTTAGCGGGAGGGCGGTTGAGCAGTTCTTC.

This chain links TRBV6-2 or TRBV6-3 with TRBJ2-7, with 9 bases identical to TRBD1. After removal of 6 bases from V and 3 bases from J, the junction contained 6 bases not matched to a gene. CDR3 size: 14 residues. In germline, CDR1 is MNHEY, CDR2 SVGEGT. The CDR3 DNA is TGTGCCAGCAGCCGGACAGGGGACATCTACGAGCAGTACTTC. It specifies CASSRTGDIYEQYF.

This chain's CDR3 is CAWSGTSGATYNEQFF. CDR3 DNA: TGTGCCTGGAGTGGGACTAGCGGGGCTACCTACAATGAGCAGTTCTTC. The chain uses TRBV30 and TRBJ2-1, with 12 bases aligning to TRBD2. There are 16 residues in the CDR3. Per germline, CDR1 GTSNPN and CDR2 SVGIG (reference sequence). Trimming cost V 1 base and J 2 bases; bases outside gene matches: 3.

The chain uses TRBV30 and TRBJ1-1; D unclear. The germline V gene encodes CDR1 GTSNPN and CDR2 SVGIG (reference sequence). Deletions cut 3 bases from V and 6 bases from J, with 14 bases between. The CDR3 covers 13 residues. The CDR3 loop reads CAWSPRLRSEAFF. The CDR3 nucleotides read TGTGCCTGGAGCCCCAGGCTAAGATCTGAAGCTTTCTTT.

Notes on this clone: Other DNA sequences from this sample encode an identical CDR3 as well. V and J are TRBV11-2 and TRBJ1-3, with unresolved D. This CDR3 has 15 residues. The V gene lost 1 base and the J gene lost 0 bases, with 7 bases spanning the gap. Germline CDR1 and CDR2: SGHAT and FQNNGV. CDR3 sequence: CASSLGPNSGNTIYF. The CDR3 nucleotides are TGTGCCAGCAGCTTAGGGCCGAACTCTGGAAACACCATATATTTT.

Written as DNA, the CDR3 is TGTGCCAGCAGCTCGGACAGGGGGCACCACGAGCAGTACTTC. It specifies CASSSDRGHHEQYF. The V gene is TRBV13, the J gene TRBJ2-7; 11 nucleotides line up with TRBD1. The CDR3 is 14 amino acids. V lost 4 bases to trimming and J lost 5 bases; unmatched junction nucleotides: 4. Germline lookup yields CDR1 PRHDT and CDR2 FYEKMQ (reference sequence).